One sample yielded the 24 T cell receptor beta chains listed below, sequenced in a study of blood T cell repertoires in COVID-19 (dated by TCRdb to 2018 to 2021). Libraries were built with the immunoSEQ multiplex PCR assay. The immuneACCESS repertoire file appears here via TCRdb, limited to in-frame rearrangements. These files lack a portion of the clones; in checked studies, under half of the deficit traces to unresolved V genes, and the cause of the others is not known. Within this sample are tens of thousands of clones, with roughly 90% of them counted one time only. 18% of the sample lies in the top ten. The sequencing sample was made of peripheral blood. These receptors originate from a woman of 80 years or more with acute or convalescent COVID-19.

CDR3 sequence: CASSPSGLGTRDTQYF. DNA for the CDR3: TGTGCCAGCAGCCCTTCGGGACTGGGAACCCGCGATACGCAGTATTTT. The rearrangement links TRBV7-9 to TRBJ2-3, with TRBD2 as a possible D gene (6 bases). From germline, CDR1 is SEHNR and CDR2 FQNEAQ (reference sequence). This CDR3 is 16 amino acids long. V shed 5 bases and J shed 6 bases, with 21 bases lying between them.

This chain connects TRBV14 to TRBJ2-2; unclear D gene. Germline CDR1 is SGHDN and CDR2 is FVKESK. Trimming cost V 4 bases and J 4 bases, with 7 bases left between them. The CDR3 is 13 residues long. The CDR3 loop is CASSRHLTGELFF. The CDR3 DNA is TGTGCCAGCAGCCGACATCTCACCGGGGAGCTGTTTTTT.

The chain is built from TRBV9 and TRBJ2-1; TRBD1 aligns across 7 bases. CDR1 is SGDLS and CDR2 is YYNGEE in the germline V gene. V was clipped by 4 bases and J by 0 bases; unmatched bases: 4. The CDR3 sequence is 15 residues long. This CDR3 reads CASSPGQSSYNEQFF. In nucleotides, the CDR3 is TGTGCCAGCAGCCCGGGACAGAGCTCCTACAATGAGCAGTTCTTC.

The chain carries TRBV10-3 and TRBJ2-7; 8 bases agree with TRBD1. Trimming took 0 bases from V and 5 from J; bases not matched to a gene: 0. Germline-derived CDR1 and CDR2 are ENHRY and SYGVKD. This CDR3 region has 13 residues. The CDR3 sequence: CAISESTGDEQYF. The CDR3 nucleotides read TGTGCCATCAGTGAGTCGACAGGGGACGAGCAGTACTTC.

This sequence joins TRBV6-4 and TRBJ2-2; 9 nucleotides agree with TRBD2. This CDR3 has 15 amino acids. V was clipped by 4 bases and J by 3 bases; unmatched bases: 3. The germline CDR1 and CDR2 sequences are MRHNA and SNTAGT. The CDR3 reads CASSVSSGDTGELFF. CDR3 coding DNA: TGTGCCAGCAGTGTATCTAGCGGGGACACCGGGGAGCTGTTTTTT.

The V call is TRBV27, the J call TRBJ2-7; 8 nucleotides match TRBD1. V shed 0 bases and J 3 bases; nucleotides not matched to a gene: 10. From germline, CDR1 is MNHEY and CDR2 SMNVEV (reference sequence). The CDR3 covers 17 residues. The CDR3, as DNA: TGTGCCAGCAGTTTATCCTACTGGGACAGGACCCACTACGAGCAGTACTTC. This sequence encodes CASSLSYWDRTHYEQYF.

V usage is TRBV19 and J usage is TRBJ1-1; the match to TRBD1 covers 9 bases. The trim removed 5 bases at V and 0 bases at J, leaving 7 bases unmatched. CDR3 length: 16 amino acids. Germline values: CDR1 LNHDA, CDR2 SQIVND (reference sequence). CDR3 residues: CASSGRTGAMNTEAFF. CDR3 in DNA: TGTGCCAGTAGTGGCCGGACAGGGGCGATGAACACTGAAGCTTTCTTT.

The chain carries TRBV2 and TRBJ1-4, with TRBD1 identical over 8 bases. The V and J ends lost 6 bases and 7 bases, in that order; junction bases with no gene match: 10. The CDR3 consists of 15 residues. Germline CDR1 is SNHLY and CDR2 is FYNNEI. The CDR3 spells CASRAQGAGSEKLFF. CDR3 sequence (DNA): TGTGCCAGCAGGGCCCAGGGGGCTGGAAGTGAAAAACTGTTTTTT.

J is TRBJ1-4 and V is TRBV28; 10 bases map to TRBD1. The germline V gene encodes CDR1 MDHEN and CDR2 SYDVKM. The CDR3 has 15 residues. With V trimmed by 2 bases and J by 8 bases, 5 bases remained unmatched. In nucleotides, the CDR3 is TGTGCCAGCAGTTTAGGGGGGACAGGGGTAGAAAAACTGTTTTTT. Translated, it gives CASSLGGTGVEKLFF.

V gene TRBV5-1 combines with J gene TRBJ1-3, with 10 nucleotides matching TRBD1. This CDR3 has 16 residues. V was clipped by 4 bases and J by 0 bases; unmatched bases: 4. Germline V gene sequence: CDR1 SGHRS, CDR2 YFSETQ. CDR3 in amino acids: CASSRDRGDSGNTIYF. The CDR3 nucleotides read TGCGCCAGCAGCCGGGACAGGGGAGACTCTGGAAACACCATATATTTT.

This chain connects TRBV4-1 to TRBJ1-1, with 9 bases identical to TRBD1. The CDR3 has 15 amino acids. V lost 7 bases and J lost 1; bases outside the gene matches: 7. The germline V gene encodes CDR1 MGHRA and CDR2 YSYEKL. The CDR3 DNA reads TGCGCCAGCAACGACAGGGGGTCTTCGAACACTGAAGCTTTCTTT. As protein: CASNDRGSSNTEAFF.

V gene TRBV9 combines with J gene TRBJ2-2; no reliable D call. CDR1 SGDLS and CDR2 YYNGEE come from the germline V gene. This CDR3 is built from 14 residues. V lost 4 bases, J lost 7 bases, and 14 bases lay in between. The DNA for the CDR3 is TGTGCCAGCAGCTCCCGGTGGTCATACGGGGAGCTGTTTTTT. It codes for CASSSRWSYGELFF.

This clone was found a few times. The J gene is TRBJ2-7, the V gene TRBV11-2, with TRBD1 matching over 8 bases. J lost 0 bases, V lost 5 bases, and 12 bases had no gene match. The CDR3 covers 17 residues. CDR1 and CDR2 from the germline V gene are SGHAT and FQNNGV. The CDR3 sequence is CASSTIGQGSSSYEQYF. The CDR3 DNA follows: TGTGCCAGCAGCACCATCGGACAGGGATCCAGCTCCTACGAGCAGTACTTC.

The table lists this clone with a few counts. This chain connects TRBV5-1 to TRBJ2-7; 7 bases map to TRBD1. The V segment lost 10 bases and the J segment 5 bases; nucleotides outside the gene matches: 12. CDR3 length equals 13 residues. Germline CDR1 SGHRS, CDR2 YFSETQ. The CDR3 nucleotides read TGCGCCTCCCGGAGACAGGGATATAACGAGCAGTACTTC. This encodes CASRRQGYNEQYF.

The rearrangement joins TRBV14 to TRBJ1-1, with D maybe TRBD1 (6 bases). V shed 0 bases and J shed 5 bases, with 10 bases lying between them. This CDR3 has 14 residues. CDR1 is SGHDN, CDR2 FVKESK, per germline. The CDR3 spells CASSQDRGLTEAFF. CDR3 DNA sequence: TGTGCCAGCAGCCAAGACAGGGGTCTTACTGAAGCTTTCTTT. The complete variable domain, with remaining parts taken from reference TRBV14 and TRBJ1-1, reads EAGVTQFPSHSVIEKGQTVTLRCDPISGHDNLYWYRRVMGKEIKFLLHFVKESKQDESGMPNNRFLAERTGGTYSTLKVQPAELEDSGVYFCASSQDRGLTEAFFGQGTRLTVV.

This chain links TRBV7-2 with TRBJ1-2, with TRBD1 as a possible D gene (5 bases). V lost 0 bases to trimming and J lost 2 bases, with 10 bases between them. Germline V gene data show CDR1 as SGHTA and CDR2 as FQGNSA. The CDR3 is 15 amino acids. The CDR3 sequence: CASSLAGGGNYGYTF. The CDR3 region has the DNA TGTGCCAGCAGCTTAGCGGGGGGAGGGAACTATGGCTACACCTTC.

The chain recombines TRBV24-1 with TRBJ2-7; 7 bases fit TRBD2. Trimming took 6 bases from V and 2 from J; bases not matched to a gene: 9. The CDR3 spans 15 residues. CDR1 and CDR2 (germline): KGHDR, SFDVKD. CDR3 bases: TGTGCCACCAGTTCCCCCGTGGGGGGGGCCTACGAGCAGTACTTC. This gives the protein CATSSPVGGAYEQYF.

The V and J genes are TRBV19 and TRBJ2-7, with D possibly being TRBD1 (5 bases). Germline lookup yields CDR1 LNHDA and CDR2 SQIVND (reference sequence). This CDR3 is built from 12 residues. The V end was cut by 6 bases, the J end by 3 bases, with 9 bases between. In DNA form, the CDR3 reads TGTGCCAGTAGAACAGGTGGCTACGAGCAGTACTTC. It specifies CASRTGGYEQYF.

The chain has TRBV19 and TRBJ2-1, with TRBD2 matching over 12 bases. Losses at the gene ends were 4 bases for V and 5 bases for J; bases not matched to a gene: 6. CDR3 size: 16 residues. In germline, CDR1 is LNHDA, CDR2 SQIVND (reference sequence). The CDR3 spells CASSKLAGGPNNEQFF. For the CDR3, the DNA is TGTGCCAGTAGTAAGCTAGCGGGGGGGCCCAACAATGAGCAGTTCTTC.

The V and J genes are TRBV18 and TRBJ2-2; TRBD1 aligns across 8 bases. J lost 4 bases, V lost 1 base, and 5 bases had no gene match. The CDR3 sequence is 16 residues long. Germline loops: CDR1 KGHSH, CDR2 LQKENI. CDR3 amino acids: CASSPLQGAPTGELFF. The CDR3 DNA reads TGTGCCAGCTCACCACTTCAGGGGGCCCCCACCGGGGAGCTGTTTTTT.

The sample holds a few counts of this clone. The chain uses TRBV5-1 and TRBJ2-3; tentative D call: TRBD2 (6 bases). V was pared by 4 bases and J by 5 bases, with 26 bases between. The CDR3 length is 18 residues. Germline V gives CDR1 SGHRS, CDR2 YFSETQ. CDR3 sequence (DNA): TGCGCCAGCAGCAGCACGAGGAGGGCTCTTGATGCCCTAGATACGCAGTATTTT. It translates to CASSSTRRALDALDTQYF.

The V and J genes are TRBV6-5 and TRBJ2-7, with a possible D match to TRBD2 (5 bases). The V gene lost 8 bases and the J gene lost 1 base, with 9 bases spanning the gap. This CDR3 is built from 12 residues. In germline, CDR1 is MNHEY, CDR2 SVGAGI. DNA for the CDR3: TGTGCCAGCCGCCGGGATTCCTACGAGCAGTACTTC. It yields the protein CASRRDSYEQYF.

The chain combines TRBV4-1 with TRBJ1-5, with 9 nucleotides matching TRBD1. The length of the CDR3 is 16 residues. Germline V gene data show CDR1 as MGHRA and CDR2 as YSYEKL. Unmatched junction bases numbered 5, after V lost 1 base and J lost 4 bases. The CDR3 DNA reads TGCGCCAGCAGCCAAGTCATAGGGACAGGGAATCAGCCCCAGCATTTT. Its translation is CASSQVIGTGNQPQHF.

V is TRBV3-1 (or the pseudogene TRBV3-2) and J is TRBJ2-3; TRBD2 agrees at 14 bases. Losses at the gene ends were 4 bases for V and 5 bases for J; bases not matched to a gene: 5. CDR3 size: 16 residues. The germline gives CDR1 LGHDT, CDR2 YNNKEL (reference sequence). CDR3 amino acids: CASSLGLAGGLDTQYF. The CDR3 nucleotides are TGTGCCAGCAGCCTCGGACTAGCGGGGGGTTTAGATACGCAGTATTTT.